Presented here are 30 T cell receptor beta chains from one specimen sequenced in a study of blood T cell repertoires in COVID-19. The table came from immunoSEQ multiplex PCR; TCRdb's copy has only in-frame clones and leaves some out. The sample lists under 200,000 clones, 86% seen once, with 0.78% in the top ten. Source material: peripheral blood. The receptors come from a woman in her 70s with acute or convalescent COVID-19.

This chain joins TRBV4-2 and TRBJ2-7; TRBD2 is a possible D gene (5 bases). Germline-derived CDR1 and CDR2 are LGHNA and YNFKEQ. The CDR3 consists of 17 residues. V lost 1 base, J lost 0 bases, and 16 bases lay in between. The CDR3 loop reads CASSQGVGGINSYEQYF. The CDR3 DNA is TGTGCCAGCAGCCAAGGGGTCGGAGGAATTAACTCCTACGAGCAGTACTTC.

The chain couples TRBV3-1 (or the pseudogene TRBV3-2) to TRBJ2-7; the D gene is possibly TRBD1 (7 bases). The germline gives CDR1 LGHDT, CDR2 YNNKEL (reference sequence). The CDR3 extends over 14 amino acids. V was pared by 3 bases and J by 5 bases, with 14 bases between. Here the CDR3 DNA reads TGTGCCAGCAGCCAGGGCAGGGGGGTCCACGAGCAGTACTTC. The encoded protein is CASSQGRGVHEQYF.

On this clone: Other DNA sequences within the sample encode an identical CDR3. The V call is TRBV5-1, the J call TRBJ2-3; 9 bases align to TRBD2. CDR3 length: 15 amino acids. Germline V gene sequence: CDR1 SGHRS, CDR2 YFSETQ. V lost 5 bases and J lost 1; bases outside the gene matches: 5. This chain's CDR3 is CASSLAGDRTDTQYF. The CDR3 DNA reads TGCGCCAGCAGTTTAGCGGGAGACCGCACAGATACGCAGTATTTT. The whole variable domain, filled in from reference TRBV5-1 and TRBJ2-3, reads KAGVTQTPRYLIKTRGQQVTLSCSPISGHRSVSWYQQTPGQGLQFLFEYFSETQRNKGNFPGRFSGRQFSNSRSEMNVSTLELGDSALYLCASSLAGDRTDTQYFGPGTRLTVL.

The rearrangement joins TRBV11-2 to TRBJ2-7, with TRBD2 matching 9 bases. CDR3 length equals 14 residues. Trimming at V came to 8 bases and at J to 5 bases, leaving 10 bases not matched to a gene. Germline CDR1 and CDR2: SGHAT and FQNNGV. The CDR3 DNA follows: TGTGCCAGCGCGGCGGGACTAGCAAAGAACGAGCAGTACTTC. Translation gives CASAAGLAKNEQYF. Together with reference TRBV11-2 and TRBJ2-7, the CDR3 gives the full variable domain: EAGVAQSPRYKIIEKRQSVAFWCNPISGHATLYWYQQILGQGPKLLIQFQNNGVVDDSQLPKDRFSAERLKGVDSTLKIQPAKLEDSAVYLCASAAGLAKNEQYFGPGTRLTVT.

The J gene is TRBJ1-6, the V gene TRBV7-2; the D gene is possibly TRBD1 (5 bases). The germline V gene has CDR1 SGHTA and CDR2 FQGNSA. V was cut by 1 base and J by 8 bases, with 15 bases left in between. This CDR3 is built from 16 residues. This CDR3 reads CASSLETGRPYSPLHF. CDR3 DNA sequence: TGTGCCAGCAGCTTAGAAACAGGCAGGCCCTATTCACCCCTCCACTTT.

The chain joins TRBV9 to TRBJ2-5, with 12 bases matching TRBD2. With V trimmed by 3 bases and J by 2 bases, 11 bases remained unmatched. This CDR3 is 18 amino acids long. Germline lookup yields CDR1 SGDLS and CDR2 YYNGEE. CDR3 DNA: TGTGCCAGCAGCGCACTGACTAGCGGGGGAGGGCGGCAAGAGACCCAGTACTTC. Translation: CASSALTSGGGRQETQYF. Supplemented by reference TRBV9 and TRBJ2-5, the full variable domain reads DSGVTQTPKHLITATGQRVTLRCSPRSGDLSVYWYQQSLDQGLQFLIQYYNGEERAKGNILERFSAQQFPDLHSELNLSSLELGDSALYFCASSALTSGGGRQETQYFGPGTRLLVL.

This clone was seen only once. The rearrangement links TRBV12-5 to TRBJ1-1; 11 bases line up with TRBD1. The CDR3 totals 15 residues. J gave up 7 bases and V 6 bases, and 10 bases lay outside the gene matches. The germline V gene has CDR1 LGHNT and CDR2 FRNRAP. The CDR3 loop reads CASGLYPGQGGEAFF. In DNA form, the CDR3 reads TGTGCTAGTGGCCTATACCCGGGACAGGGGGGTGAAGCTTTCTTT.

The chain recombines TRBV11-2 with TRBJ2-1, with a possible D match to TRBD1 (6 bases). Trimming took off 5 bases at V and 0 bases at J, with 23 bases between the two ends. This CDR3 spans 19 amino acids. In germline, CDR1 is SGHAT, CDR2 FQNNGV. This CDR3 is CASSDRMKTGLSSYNEQFF. As DNA, the CDR3 is TGTGCCAGCAGCGATAGGATGAAGACAGGACTTAGCTCCTACAATGAGCAGTTCTTC.

This clone showed up just once. Here the CDR3 DNA reads TGTGCCAGCAGCTTGTCAGGGCCTCATCAGCCCCAGCATTTT. This encodes CASSLSGPHQPQHF. The chain has TRBV5-6 and TRBJ1-5; a weak D match, TRBD1 (5 bases). Germline assignment: CDR1 SGHDT and CDR2 YYEEEE. CDR3 length: 14 residues. Trimming shortened V by 1 base and J by 5 bases, and 10 bases separated the two germline ends.

J is TRBJ1-2 and V is TRBV11-3; TRBD1 is a possible D gene (5 bases). Germline lookup yields CDR1 SGHNT and CDR2 YENEEA. The CDR3 is 13 amino acids. V lost 5 bases to trimming and J lost 2 bases, with 9 bases between them. DNA of the CDR3: TGTGCCAGCAGCCCTGCAGGGAACTATGGCTACACCTTC. Protein sequence: CASSPAGNYGYTF. The whole variable domain, remainder taken from reference TRBV11-3 and TRBJ1-2, is EAGVVQSPRYKIIEKKQPVAFWCNPISGHNTLYWYLQNLGQGPELLIRYENEEAVDDSQLPKDRFSAERLKGVDSTLKIQPAELGDSAVYLCASSPAGNYGYTFGSGTRLTVV.

This rearrangement joins TRBV29-1 to TRBJ1-2; perhaps TRBD1 as D (6 bases). This CDR3 has 14 residues. In germline, CDR1 is SQVTM, CDR2 ANQGSEA. V was shortened by 7 bases and J by 4 bases, with 19 bases between the two germline ends. The CDR3 is CSAASGTTLYGYTF. The CDR3 region has the DNA TGCAGCGCCGCCTCCGGGACAACCCTCTATGGCTACACCTTC. The full variable domain, its missing parts supplied by reference TRBV29-1 and TRBJ1-2, is SAVISQKPSRDICQRGTSLTIQCQVDSQVTMMFWYRQQPGQSLTLIATANQGSEATYESGFVIDKFPISRPNLTFSTLTVSNMSPEDSSIYLCSAASGTTLYGYTFGSGTRLTVV.

The chain links TRBV18 to TRBJ2-2, with D maybe TRBD1 (5 bases). Germline assignment: CDR1 KGHSH and CDR2 LQKENI. V was clipped by 5 bases and J by 0 bases, with 7 bases between them. This CDR3 contains 14 residues. CDR3 protein: CASSTRANTGELFF. In nucleotides, the CDR3 is TGTGCCAGCTCAACCAGGGCGAACACCGGGGAGCTGTTTTTT.

Concerning this clone: A junction end diverges from the germline sequence, so it may reflect a read error. V usage is TRBV7-9 and J usage is TRBJ2-7; 9 bases line up with TRBD1. The CDR3 is made up of 14 amino acids. Germline V gene sequence: CDR1 SEHNR, CDR2 FQNEAQ (reference sequence). The CDR3 DNA follows: TGTGCCGGCAGTGGACAGGGGACCTCCTACGAGCAGTACTTC. Encoded protein: CAGSGQGTSYEQYF.

V and J are TRBV7-3 and TRBJ1-1, with no clear D. Germline CDR1 is SGHTA and CDR2 is FQGTGA. The CDR3 totals 14 residues. Trimming took 1 base from V and 0 from J, leaving 6 bases between them. The DNA for the CDR3 is TGTGCCAGCAGCTTAAGAGCAATGAACACTGAAGCTTTCTTT. Its protein product is CASSLRAMNTEAFF.

The chain joins TRBV7-6 to TRBJ2-1; 13 bases match TRBD2. V dropped 2 bases and J dropped 6; count of bases not matched to a gene: 10. CDR1 is SGHVS and CDR2 is FNYEAQ in the germline V gene. CDR3 length: 18 amino acids. The CDR3 DNA sequence: TGTGCCAGCAGCTTAACCCCCGGGGGACTAGCGGGGATCAATGAGCAGTTCTTC. Encoded protein: CASSLTPGGLAGINEQFF.

The V call is TRBV28, the J call TRBJ1-5; possibly TRBD1 for D (5 bases). Germline-derived CDR1 and CDR2 are MDHEN and SYDVKM. The CDR3 extends over 14 amino acids. V dropped 3 bases and J dropped 6 bases, with 12 bases sitting between them. CDR3 nucleotides: TGTGCCAGCAGTTTGGGGGGGGTTGGTCAGCCCCAGCATTTT. Translation: CASSLGGVGQPQHF.

This clone occurred once. CDR3 nucleotide sequence: TGTGCCAGCAGCCAGGGGCGGAATTCACCCCTCCACTTT. Translating it yields CASSQGRNSPLHF. The chain joins TRBV14 to TRBJ1-6; TRBD1 is a possible D gene (5 bases). The germline V gene has CDR1 SGHDN and CDR2 FVKESK. Trimming removed 3 bases at V and 7 bases at J, with 7 bases between. This CDR3 comprises 13 residues.

The chain carries TRBV9 and TRBJ2-1; TRBD2 agrees at 10 bases. CDR1 and CDR2 (germline): SGDLS, YYNGEE. With V trimmed by 3 bases and J by 4 bases, 7 bases remained unmatched. The CDR3 consists of 16 residues. CDR3 bases: TGTGCCAGCAGCGATCAGCTAGCGGGAGTGTACAATGAGCAGTTCTTC. It encodes CASSDQLAGVYNEQFF.

The chain is built from TRBV6-1 and TRBJ2-5; the D gene is possibly TRBD2 (5 bases). Per the germline V gene, CDR1 is MNHNS and CDR2 is SASEGT. The CDR3 runs to 16 residues. V lost 0 bases and J 7 bases, leaving 18 bases between the germline ends. CDR3: CASSEALGLPLGTQYF. CDR3 DNA: TGTGCCAGCAGTGAAGCGCTAGGACTCCCTCTAGGGACCCAGTACTTC.

This clone has a single count. This chain links TRBV5-1 with TRBJ2-5, with 10 bases identical to TRBD2. Trimming took 2 bases from V and 3 from J; bases not matched to a gene: 1. The CDR3 is 14 amino acids. The germline V gene encodes CDR1 SGHRS and CDR2 YFSETQ. The CDR3 here is CASSFTSGEETQYF. For the CDR3, the DNA is TGCGCCAGCAGCTTTACTAGCGGGGAAGAGACCCAGTACTTC. Using reference TRBV5-1 and TRBJ2-5 for the parts outside the CDR3, the full variable domain is KAGVTQTPRYLIKTRGQQVTLSCSPISGHRSVSWYQQTPGQGLQFLFEYFSETQRNKGNFPGRFSGRQFSNSRSEMNVSTLELGDSALYLCASSFTSGEETQYFGPGTRLLVL.

This chain joins TRBV7-2 and TRBJ1-1, with D perhaps TRBD1 (6 bases). The CDR3 contains 17 residues. Per germline, CDR1 SGHTA and CDR2 FQGNSA. Between the trimmed V and J ends, which lost 3 bases and 8 bases, there was a span of 25 bases. The DNA for the CDR3 is TGTGCCAGCAGCTTGGGACCGAGGGGGATTAAACAGGTCGAAGCTTTCTTT. Translating it yields CASSLGPRGIKQVEAFF. Full variable domain (rest looked up from reference TRBV7-2 and TRBJ1-1): GAGVSQSPSNKVTEKGKDVELRCDPISGHTALYWYRQSLGQGLEFLIYFQGNSAPDKSGLPSDRFSAERTGGSVSTLTIQRTQQEDSAVYLCASSLGPRGIKQVEAFFGQGTRLTVV.

The chain recombines TRBV12-5 with TRBJ1-5; D remains unclear. This CDR3 has 15 residues. The V end was cut by 5 bases, the J end by 0 bases, with 11 bases between. The germline V gene encodes CDR1 LGHNT and CDR2 FRNRAP. Here the CDR3 DNA reads TGTGCTAGTGGTCCAGCGGGATATAGCAATCAGCCCCAGCATTTT. Translation gives CASGPAGYSNQPQHF.

The chain links TRBV19 to TRBJ1-6; TRBD1 agrees at 7 bases. Germline V gene data show CDR1 as LNHDA and CDR2 as SQIVND (reference sequence). The CDR3 length is 14 residues. The trim removed 10 bases at V and 3 bases at J, leaving 6 bases unmatched. CDR3 bases: TGTGCCACTTCGACAGGGAGCTATAATTCACCCCTCCACTTT. This codes for CATSTGSYNSPLHF.

This chain's CDR3 is CASSPYRTGPYGYTF. The CDR3 region has the DNA TGTGCCAGCAGTCCCTATCGGACAGGTCCCTATGGCTACACCTTC. The chain is built from TRBV27 and TRBJ1-2; TRBD1 matches 7 bases. CDR1 MNHEY and CDR2 SMNVEV come from the germline V gene (reference sequence). CDR3 length: 15 amino acids. V shed 5 bases, J shed 4 bases, and the junction held 10 bases outside the gene matches.

The V and J genes are TRBV7-2 and TRBJ1-2, with D possibly matching TRBD1 (5 bases). Germline CDR1 and CDR2: SGHTA and FQGNSA. CDR3 length equals 15 residues. Trimming took off 2 bases at V and 0 bases at J, with 10 bases between the two ends. The DNA for the CDR3 is TGTGCCAGCAGCTTAACCAGGGATCCTAACTATGGCTACACCTTC. This sequence encodes CASSLTRDPNYGYTF.

V is TRBV7-2 and J is TRBJ2-2; maybe TRBD2 (6 bases). The CDR3 spans 15 residues. Germline values: CDR1 SGHTA, CDR2 FQGNSA. Trimming took 5 bases from V and 6 from J, leaving 16 bases between them. The CDR3 is CASSPRRRGPGELFF. DNA of the CDR3: TGTGCCAGCAGCCCCCGGCGGCGGGGACCCGGGGAGCTGTTTTTT.

The gene calls are TRBV9 and TRBJ2-3; tentatively, D is TRBD2 (5 bases). There are 17 residues in the CDR3. V gave up 0 bases and J gave up 4 bases, with 18 bases separating them. Germline CDR1 SGDLS, CDR2 YYNGEE. The CDR3, as DNA: TGTGCCAGCAGCGTAGAAGTTTGGGGAGATGGAGCAGATACGCAGTATTTT. Amino acid sequence: CASSVEVWGDGADTQYF.

The chain is built from TRBV10-2 and TRBJ1-6; 10 nucleotides line up with TRBD1. The V segment lost 6 bases and the J segment 12 bases; nucleotides outside the gene matches: 11. CDR3 length: 15 residues. The germline V gene encodes CDR1 WSHSY and CDR2 SAAADI. The CDR3 is CASREPGTGELPLHF. CDR3 in DNA: TGCGCCAGCAGGGAGCCTGGGACAGGGGAGTTACCCCTCCACTTT.

The J gene is TRBJ2-2, the V gene TRBV6-5; TRBD1 aligns across 7 bases. Trimming removed 8 bases from V and 7 bases from J; junction bases left unmatched: 13. CDR3 length equals 15 residues. Germline-derived CDR1 and CDR2 are MNHEY and SVGAGI. The CDR3 DNA reads TGTGCCAGCGAAGAAACAGACAGGGTAGTCGGGGAGCTGTTTTTT. It yields the protein CASEETDRVVGELFF.

The chain recombines TRBV11-2 with TRBJ1-1, with a weak D call TRBD1 (5 bases). CDR1 is SGHAT, CDR2 FQNNGV, per germline. V was trimmed by 3 bases and J by 4 bases, leaving 15 bases between them. The CDR3 is 15 residues long. CDR3 coding DNA: TGTGCCAGCAGCTTCACGGGGGGAGCACCCACTGAAGCTTTCTTT. This gives the protein CASSFTGGAPTEAFF. Combining the CDR3 with reference TRBV11-2 and TRBJ1-1 gives the whole variable domain EAGVAQSPRYKIIEKRQSVAFWCNPISGHATLYWYQQILGQGPKLLIQFQNNGVVDDSQLPKDRFSAERLKGVDSTLKIQPAKLEDSAVYLCASSFTGGAPTEAFFGQGTRLTVV.